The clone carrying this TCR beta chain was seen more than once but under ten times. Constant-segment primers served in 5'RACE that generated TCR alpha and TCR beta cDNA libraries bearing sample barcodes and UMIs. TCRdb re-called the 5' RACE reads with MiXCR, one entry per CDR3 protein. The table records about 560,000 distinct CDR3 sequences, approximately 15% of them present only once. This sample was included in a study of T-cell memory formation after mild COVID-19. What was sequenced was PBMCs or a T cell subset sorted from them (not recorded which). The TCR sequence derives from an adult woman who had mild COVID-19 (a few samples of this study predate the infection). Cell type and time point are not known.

Written as DNA, the CDR3 is TGTGCCAGCAGCGCGGACAGTCTTGCCACCTTC. It encodes CASSADSLATF. The rearrangement uses TRBV9 and TRBJ1-2; D may be TRBD1 (6 bases). V lost 3 bases, J lost 13 bases, and 13 bases lay in between. The germline V gene encodes CDR1 SGDLS and CDR2 YYNGEE. The CDR3 contains 11 residues.